These 5 T cell receptor beta chains originate from one sample sequenced in a study of shared clonotypes between healthy human individuals. Data came from immunoSEQ multiplex PCR; TCRdb stores just in-frame clones and leaves some out. Among 2 million to 2.5 million clones listed, approximately 96% were seen once. Sequences were obtained from naive CD4+ T cells sorted from blood. The subset here: CD45RA+ positively selected. All receptors come from a man aged 18 to 30 in good health.

This chain connects TRBV30 to TRBJ1-5; no firm D call. Germline V lookup: CDR1 GTSNPN, CDR2 SVGIG (reference sequence). Trimming shortened V by 0 bases and J by 4 bases, and 13 bases separated the two germline ends. The CDR3 has 15 amino acids. The CDR3 nucleotides are TGTGCCTGGAGTGTTGGAGGGAGATGGAATCAGCCCCAGCATTTT. It yields the protein CAWSVGGRWNQPQHF.

To note about this clone: Other DNA sequences of this sample code for an identical CDR3. The chain couples TRBV29-1 to TRBJ1-1, with TRBD1 identical over 10 bases. This CDR3 contains 13 residues. Germline lookup yields CDR1 SQVTM and CDR2 ANQGSEA. The ends lost 4 bases at V and 6 bases at J; junction bases unmatched: 5. CDR3 loop: CSVARQGASEAFF. DNA for the CDR3: TGCAGCGTTGCCCGACAGGGGGCCTCTGAAGCTTTCTTT.

V gene TRBV10-3 combines with J gene TRBJ2-7; D is unresolved. Germline V gene sequence: CDR1 ENHRY, CDR2 SYGVKD. The CDR3 length is 13 residues. Trimming removed 3 bases at V and 3 bases at J, with 9 bases between. The CDR3 nucleotides read TGTGCCATCAGTGACGGACCTAACTACGAGCAGTACTTC. Its translation: CAISDGPNYEQYF.

The chain uses TRBV28 and TRBJ2-3; TRBD2 matches 8 bases. The germline CDR1 and CDR2 sequences are MDHEN and SYDVKM. The CDR3 runs 19 residues. J gave up 2 bases and V 1 base, and 14 bases lay outside the gene matches. Written as DNA, the CDR3 is TGTGCCAGCAGTTTATCCCTAGAAGCGGGGGCACCATACACAGATACGCAGTATTTT. Protein product: CASSLSLEAGAPYTDTQYF.

In its sample, this clone was seen once. CDR3 in DNA: TGTGCCAGCTCACCACCCGGGGGGCCCCTATCTGGGGCCAACGTCCTGACTTTC. Protein product: CASSPPGGPLSGANVLTF. This chain uses TRBV18 with TRBJ2-6; D is possibly TRBD2 (7 bases). The germline V gene has CDR1 KGHSH and CDR2 LQKENI. With 0 bases removed from V and 1 base from J, the gap between germline ends came to 13 bases. This CDR3 spans 18 amino acids.